Here is one T cell receptor beta chain with its context. No cognate antigen has been identified for it. No base-level quality is on record; no much larger clone is a single base apart. Trimming removed 5 bases from V and 3 bases from J; the gene matches leave 5 bases unexplained. Reading from cysteine to phenylalanine, the CDR3 counts 16 amino acids. Only the CDR3 part of the read is kept: 48 bases, read in frame from the first base. For CDR1 and CDR2, the germline V gene lists SGHVS and FNYEAQ. TCRbeta CDR3 regions were amplified from genomic DNA by means of the immunoSEQ Assay, a bias-controlled multiplex PCR. Per the source publication's procedure: The number of nucleated cells in each sample was estimated from the amplification of reference gene primers within the assay. Sequence reads were collapsed and filtered to measure the absolute abundance of every unique TCRbeta CDR3 rearrangement. For each sample, productive Simpson clonality was calculated by taking the square root of Simpson's diversity index across productive rearrangements. Imported from immuneACCESS, the table was reduced by TCRdb to in-frame sequences with V and J called. These copies leave out some clones; in studies compared against another copy, an unresolved V gene accounts for under half, and the cause of the remainder is not known. That table furnishes V, J and clone size, whereas the DNA furnished D and trimming. The sample table contains 150,000 to 200,000 clones; only one count was recorded for almost 80% of them. The ten largest clones capture around 16% of the sample.

The source of the sample is a study of blood T cell repertoires in COVID-19 (dated by TCRdb to about 2020). As for the study more broadly: Collaborator samples came from the United States, Italy and Spain and covered acute and convalescent phases of COVID-19. The material from the prospective study consisted of cDNA or gDNA derived from T cells, B-cell-depleted T cells, or PBMCs. The dataset comprised deeply sampled blood TCRbeta repertoires from subjects exposed to, actively infected with, or recovered from COVID-19. The repertoires were released in a freely available public database intended as a resource for research on the immune response to SARS-CoV-2. The samples were drawn from the first 160 participants of the ongoing ImmuneRACE study and from 1,254 subjects provided by 6 global collaborators. Sample metadata almost always included a de-identified subject ID, COVID-19 status, age in years and sex. Where HLA class I and class II types were available, the types were taken from metadata supplied by the sample provider, not from assay-based typing.

Study-wide conclusions, independent of this receptor: How much clinical and demographic metadata was included differed by source and by participant, and the metadata was provided uncurated.

Participants in the prospective study were aged about 18 to 89 years, lived in 20 to 25 United States geographic areas, and enrolled through a virtual design. Cohort assignment in the prospective study relied on participant-reported clinical history from a screening survey and a study questionnaire. For ImmuneRACE Cohort 3, a participant was defined as recovered based on two consecutive negative NP/OP PCR tests, clearance by a healthcare professional, or resolution of symptoms. In the prospective study, whole blood, serum and a nasopharyngeal or oropharyngeal swab were collected from each participant by mobile phlebotomists. Prospective study participants could optionally give additional blood draws and questionnaires over a roughly 2-month period. Blood samples from the prospective study were shipped frozen or at room temperature prior to DNA extraction.

The origin of this receptor is a woman in her fifties or sixties who had recovered from COVID-19. Sequenced: PBMCs or T cells enriched from blood (not recorded which). The sequence links TRBV7-6 to TRBJ2-2; 11 middle bases align to TRBD2. Here is the DNA: TGTGCCAGCAGCCCGACTAGCGGGGCATACACCGGGGAGCTGTTTTTT. This sequence encodes CASSPTSGAYTGELFF.